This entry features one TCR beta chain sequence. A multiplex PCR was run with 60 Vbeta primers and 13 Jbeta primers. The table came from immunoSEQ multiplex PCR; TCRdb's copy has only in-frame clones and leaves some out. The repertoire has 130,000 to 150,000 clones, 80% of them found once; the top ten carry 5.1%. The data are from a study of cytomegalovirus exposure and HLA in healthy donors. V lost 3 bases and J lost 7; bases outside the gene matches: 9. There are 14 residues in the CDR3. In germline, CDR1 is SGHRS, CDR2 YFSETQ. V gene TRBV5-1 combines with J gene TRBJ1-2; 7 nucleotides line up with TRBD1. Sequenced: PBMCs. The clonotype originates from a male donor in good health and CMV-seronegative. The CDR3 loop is CASSYSTGQGGYTF. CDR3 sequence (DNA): TGCGCCAGCAGCTACTCGACAGGGCAGGGTGGCTACACCTTC.